What follows are 29 T cell receptor beta chains derived from one specimen sequenced in a study of CD8+ T cells in alopecia areata. Once RNA had been extracted, it was reverse transcribed into cDNA to act as the sequencing template. Here immunoSEQ multiplex PCR was the method, and the copy in TCRdb shows in-frame clones only, minus some. The sample contains 200,000 to 300,000 clones, none of them singletons. The sorting of pooled cutaneous lymph node cells relied on CD4, CD8alpha, NKG2D, NKG2ACE and other markers. The sample comprised CD4+ T cells sorted from a lymph node. These TCRs come from a C3H/HeJ mouse with alopecia areata. Strain haplotype at MHC: H2-k.

This clone turned up a few times. Gene labels here are mouse ones. The sequence runs out 4 residues before the end of the CDR3; the remainder is reconstructed from the germline J gene. This CDR3 is also generated by other DNA sequences in the sample. This sequence joins TRBV13-2 and TRBJ2-5, with D possibly being TRBD2 (6 bases). Germline-derived CDR1 and CDR2 are NNHNN and SYGAGS (reference sequence). This CDR3 spans 13 amino acids. CDR3 residues: CASGSGTKDTQYF. The CDR3 DNA, read in part, is TGTGCCAGCGGTTCCGGGACTAAAGAC.

Only a few counts were recorded for this clone. Any gene name here is a mouse gene name. The read ends 4 residues before the CDR3 terminus; that terminus is restored from the germline J gene. The sample holds other DNA sequences that translate to the same CDR3. The V and J genes are TRBV5 and TRBJ2-1; the D gene is possibly TRBD1 (6 bases). Per germline, CDR1 LGHNA and CDR2 YNLKQL (reference sequence). This CDR3 spans 13 amino acids. Trimming stripped 4 bases from V and 4 bases from J, with 8 bases between. CDR3 DNA (partial): TGTGCCAGCAGCCCGGGACAATATGCT. Translation gives CASSPGQYA. The whole CDR3 region reads CASSPGQYAEQFF.

This clone occurred a few times. Genes and germline come from the mouse. The read falls 4 residues short of the CDR3 end, and the missing part is taken from the germline J gene. The V and J genes are TRBV1 and TRBJ2-1; 8 bases match TRBD2. The CDR3 runs 13 residues. The germline V gene has CDR1 NSQYPW and CDR2 LRSPGD (reference sequence). This CDR3 is CTCSAGGASEQFF. CDR3 DNA, as far as it was read: TGCACCTGCAGTGCGGGGGGGGCGTCT.

The sample holds a few counts of this clone. Any gene name here is a mouse gene name. The observed sequence ends 4 residues before the CDR3 terminus, with the missing tail filled in from the germline J gene. The chain carries TRBV19 and TRBJ2-2; the D gene is possibly TRBD1 (6 bases). Germline V gives CDR1 FNHDT, CDR2 SITEND (reference sequence). With 5 bases removed from V and 0 bases from J, the gap between germline ends came to 14 bases. The CDR3 has 16 amino acids. Incomplete CDR3 DNA: TGTGCCAGCAGCGCCACCGGGACAACAAACACCGGG. Its translation is CASSATGTTNTG. The whole CDR3 protein is CASSATGTTNTGQLYF.

A few counts support this clone. These gene names are mouse names. The read gets to within 4 residues of the CDR3 end, and the germline J gene fills in the rest. The chain employs TRBV13-1 and TRBJ2-4; 8 positions agree with TRBD2. The CDR3 sequence is 15 residues long. Trimming at V came to 4 bases and at J to 0 bases, leaving 4 bases not matched to a gene. Germline CDR1 and CDR2: NSHNY and SYGAGN. Incomplete CDR3 DNA: TGTGCCAGCAGTCTGGGGGGCGCCAGTCAAAAC. Protein product: CASSLGGASQN. The entire CDR3 reads CASSLGGASQNTLYF.

In this sample, this clone turned up a few times. Gene names are mouse gene names. The sequenced fragment ends 4 residues before the CDR3 boundary, so the rest is inferred from the germline J gene. Other DNA sequences in the same sample also yield this CDR3. The chain uses TRBV13-2 and TRBJ2-7, with 12 bases matching TRBD2. The CDR3 extends over 14 amino acids. Germline loops: CDR1 NNHNN, CDR2 SYGAGS (reference sequence). With 5 bases clipped from V and 2 bases from J, the junction kept 2 bases outside the gene matches. The DNA read from the CDR3 is TGTGCCAGCGGGAGGACTGGGGGGGCCTAT. It encodes CASGRTGGAY. The full CDR3 sequence reads CASGRTGGAYEQYF.

Points on this clone: Mouse germline and gene names are used. The read ends 4 residues before the CDR3 terminus; that terminus is restored from the germline J gene. The chain uses TRBV17 and TRBJ2-7, with TRBD1 identical over 11 bases. This CDR3 spans 13 amino acids. Germline V lookup: CDR1 MNHDT, CDR2 YYDKIL. Incomplete CDR3 DNA: TGTGCTAGCAGAGGGGACAGGGGGTAT. Translation gives CASRGDRGY. The complete CDR3 sequence is CASRGDRGYEQYF.

In its sample, this clone was seen a few times. The germline and genes are mouse ones. Read coverage stops 4 residues before the CDR3 terminus; the germline J gene supplies the remainder. Other DNA sequences in the same sample also yield this CDR3. V usage is TRBV1 and J usage is TRBJ2-1, with D perhaps matching TRBD1 (6 bases). CDR3 size: 15 residues. Trimming stripped 0 bases from V and 4 bases from J, with 10 bases between. Germline lookup yields CDR1 NSQYPW and CDR2 LRSPGD (reference sequence). The CDR3 loop is CTCSADRGVYAEQFF. The CDR3 DNA, read in part, is TGCACCTGCAGTGCAGACAGGGGCGTTTATGCT.

This clone was counted a few times. Gene and germline names: mouse. From the germline J gene comes the end of the CDR3, since the read stops 4 residues before it. This rearrangement joins TRBV1 to TRBJ2-4; D perhaps matches TRBD2 (5 bases). This CDR3 is built from 14 residues. Per the germline V gene, CDR1 is NSQYPW and CDR2 is LRSPGD (reference sequence). The CDR3 DNA, read in part, is TGCACCTGCAGTGCAGATCGAAACTGGAAC. Translating it yields CTCSADRNWN. The full CDR3 sequence reads CTCSADRNWNTLYF.

This clone was seen a handful of times. The gene names here belong to mouse. The read halts 4 residues ahead of the CDR3 end, with the missing end drawn from the germline J gene. Additional DNA sequences in this sample encode the identical CDR3. The chain employs TRBV1 and TRBJ2-5; D might be TRBD2 (6 bases). This CDR3 spans 14 amino acids. The V gene's germline CDR1 is NSQYPW and CDR2 LRSPGD (reference sequence). Deletions cut 3 bases from V and 3 bases from J, with 10 bases between. CDR3 DNA, as far as it was read: TGCACCTGCAGTGCGTCGGGGGGACAAGAC. Its translation is CTCSASGGQD. The entire CDR3 reads CTCSASGGQDTQYF.

This clone appeared a few times. Gene labels here are mouse ones. The sequenced fragment ends 3 residues before the CDR3 boundary, so the rest is inferred from the germline J gene. The chain combines TRBV1 with TRBJ1-6; D might be TRBD1 (5 bases). TRBJ1-6 is filed as an ORF, its function uncertain. Germline lookup yields CDR1 NSQYPW and CDR2 LRSPGD (reference sequence). Trimming took off 0 bases at V and 6 bases at J, with 15 bases between the two ends. The CDR3 contains 17 residues. Partial CDR3 DNA: TGCACCTGCAGTGCAGATGGGAGGGGAGGAGGTAATTCGCCC. Amino acid sequence: CTCSADGRGGGNSP. The full CDR3 protein reads CTCSADGRGGGNSPLYF.

Note on this clone: Gene names are the mouse ones. The read terminates 4 residues before the CDR3 end, so the remaining end is supplied by the germline J gene. The chain links TRBV31 to TRBJ1-2; the match to TRBD1 covers 7 bases. The CDR3 consists of 14 residues. CDR1 and CDR2 (germline): GKSSPN, SITVG. Trimming removed 1 base from V and 1 base from J; junction bases left unmatched: 3. CDR3 sequence: CAWSPGTVNSDYTF. CDR3 bases read: TGTGCCTGGAGTCCCGGGACAGTAAACTCC.

Comments on this clone: Gene names and germline refer to mouse. From the germline J gene comes the end of the CDR3, since the read stops 4 residues before it. Other DNA sequences in the same sample also yield this CDR3. J is TRBJ2-5 and V is TRBV13-2; 7 positions agree with TRBD2. The V and J ends lost 0 bases and 2 bases, in that order; junction bases with no gene match: 0. The CDR3 covers 14 residues. Germline CDR1 and CDR2: NNHNN and SYGAGS (reference sequence). Incomplete CDR3 DNA: TGTGCCAGCGGTGATGTGGGGGGCCAAGAC. As protein: CASGDVGGQD. The full CDR3 protein reads CASGDVGGQDTQYF.

There are many counts of this clone. Gene and germline names: mouse. The DNA ends 4 residues before the CDR3 does, and the rest of the CDR3 is filled in from the germline J gene. Other DNA sequences in this specimen translate into the identical CDR3. This chain uses TRBV13-2 with TRBJ2-1; 7 bases agree with TRBD2. This CDR3 is built from 14 residues. Germline CDR1 and CDR2: NNHNN and SYGAGS (reference sequence). The V and J ends lost 2 bases and 1 base, in that order; junction bases with no gene match: 0. CDR3 amino acids: CASGDWGNYAEQFF. The DNA read from the CDR3 is TGTGCCAGCGGTGACTGGGGGAACTATGCT.

As to this clone: The listed genes are named as in mouse. Other DNA sequences from this sample encode an identical CDR3 as well. The CDR3: CASSPDKNSDYTF. The CDR3 bases that were read are TGTGCCAGCAGTCCTGACAAGAACTCC. The chain carries TRBV13-3 and TRBJ1-2; D is ambiguous. The read ends 4 residues early relative to the CDR3; the germline J gene fills the gap. Germline V gene sequence: CDR1 NNHDY, CDR2 SYVADS. The CDR3 runs to 13 residues. Trimming left V 4 bases short and J 2 bases short, with 9 bases between.

Note on this clone: Genes and germline come from the mouse. The read ends 4 residues early relative to the CDR3; the germline J gene fills the gap. The chain joins TRBV31 to TRBJ2-1; TRBD2 matches at 11 bases. Trimming removed 1 base from V and 3 bases from J; junction bases left unmatched: 2. CDR1 is GKSSPN and CDR2 is SITVG in the germline V gene. The CDR3 covers 15 residues. CDR3 bases read: TGTGCCTGGAGTCGGGACTGGGGGTCCTATGCT. Translation: CAWSRDWGSYA. The whole CDR3 protein is CAWSRDWGSYAEQFF.

In regard to this clone: These gene names are mouse names. Read data end 4 residues before the CDR3 end; the end is taken from the germline J gene. Other DNA variants within this sample encode the same CDR3. This chain joins TRBV1 and TRBJ2-7, with 11 positions matching TRBD1. The germline V gene has CDR1 NSQYPW and CDR2 LRSPGD (reference sequence). The CDR3 is made up of 15 amino acids. The CDR3: CTCSAAGTGGYEQYF. Incomplete CDR3 DNA: TGCACCTGCAGTGCAGCCGGGACAGGGGGTTAT.

This clone was counted a few times. The gene names here belong to mouse. The read terminates 4 residues ahead of where the CDR3 ends, so the germline J gene completes it. The genes are TRBV19 and TRBJ2-7, with TRBD1 matching 10 bases. The V gene's germline CDR1 is FNHDT and CDR2 SITEND (reference sequence). The CDR3 totals 14 residues. This chain's CDR3 is CASSIAGQGNEQYF. The CDR3 DNA, read in part, is TGTGCCAGCAGTATTGCGGGACAGGGGAAT.

As regards this clone: Mouse gene names and germline throughout. The observed sequence ends 4 residues before the CDR3 terminus, with the missing tail filled in from the germline J gene. The same CDR3 arises from other DNA sequences in this sample as well. The V and J genes are TRBV5 and TRBJ2-5; D is possibly TRBD1 (5 bases). CDR3 length: 13 residues. Per germline, CDR1 LGHNA and CDR2 YNLKQL (reference sequence). CDR3 DNA, as far as it was read: TGTGCCAGCAGCCAAGACAGGGCCGAC. It specifies CASSQDRAD. The entire CDR3 sequence reads CASSQDRADTQYF.

The table lists this clone with a few counts. Gene names follow the mouse nomenclature. The read comes to an end 4 residues before the CDR3 does, leaving the germline J gene to fill in the end. The rearrangement joins TRBV13-3 to TRBJ1-2, with 10 bases fitting TRBD1. This CDR3 comprises 15 residues. V lost 3 bases and J lost 3; bases outside the gene matches: 5. The germline V gene has CDR1 NNHDY and CDR2 SYVADS. CDR3 bases read: TGTGCCAGCAGTGGACAGGGGGCAAGGGACTCC. Its translation is CASSGQGARDS. In full, the CDR3 reads CASSGQGARDSDYTF.

This clone was observed a few times. Mouse germline and gene names are used. The read is 4 residues too short to cover the CDR3 end, so that end is filled in from the germline J gene. Other nucleotide sequences in the sample specify the same CDR3. The chain recombines TRBV1 with TRBJ1-2, with 7 bases identical to TRBD1. The CDR3 length is 15 residues. Trimming removed 2 bases from V and 0 bases from J; junction bases left unmatched: 3. Germline CDR1 and CDR2: NSQYPW and LRSPGD (reference sequence). The DNA read from the CDR3 is TGCACCTGCAGTGCACCCGGGACAGCAAACTCC. Residues: CTCSAPGTANS. The whole CDR3 protein reads CTCSAPGTANSDYTF.

Remarks on this clone: Genes and germline are mouse. The read gets to within 4 residues of the CDR3 end, and the germline J gene fills in the rest. V and J are TRBV19 and TRBJ2-7; the D is unclear. CDR1 and CDR2 (germline): FNHDT, SITEND (reference sequence). This CDR3 region has 14 residues. The DNA read from the CDR3 is TGTGCCAGCAGTATGAGACATGTCTCTTAT. Protein sequence: CASSMRHVSY. The complete CDR3 reads CASSMRHVSYEQYF.

A word on this clone: Mouse names are used for the genes. The DNA ends 4 residues before the CDR3 does, and the rest of the CDR3 is filled in from the germline J gene. This sequence joins TRBV13-1 and TRBJ1-1; D is possibly TRBD1 (5 bases). The germline V gene encodes CDR1 NSHNY and CDR2 SYGAGN. This CDR3 is built from 14 residues. V lost 2 bases and J lost 2, with 10 bases in between. CDR3 in amino acids: CASSEQDPNTEVFF. CDR3 bases read: TGTGCCAGCAGTGAACAGGACCCCAACACA.

As to this clone: The gene symbols are mouse symbols. The read halts 4 residues ahead of the CDR3 end, with the missing end drawn from the germline J gene. In the same sample, other DNA sequences code for this CDR3. The V call is TRBV19, the J call TRBJ2-3; 12 nucleotides match TRBD2. There are 16 residues in the CDR3. Per germline, CDR1 FNHDT and CDR2 SITEND (reference sequence). V shed 2 bases and J 3 bases; nucleotides not matched to a gene: 4. Here the CDR3 reads CASSIDWGGGAETLYF. The sequenced part of the CDR3 DNA is TGTGCCAGCAGTATCGACTGGGGGGGCGGAGCAGAA.

This clone was observed a handful of times. Gene names are the mouse ones. The CDR3 extends 3 residues past the end of the read, so its final part is completed from the germline J gene. The chain is built from TRBV17 and TRBJ1-6; 8 positions match TRBD1. TRBJ1-6 belongs to the ORF category, with a function that is uncertain. CDR3 size: 13 residues. The V gene end was trimmed by 5 bases and the J gene end by 7 bases; junction bases not matched to a gene: 1. Germline V gene sequence: CDR1 MNHDT, CDR2 YYDKIL. CDR3 DNA, as far as it was read: TGTGCTAGCAGTCGGGACAGGAATTCGCCC. Translated: CASSRDRNSP. The whole CDR3 protein is CASSRDRNSPLYF.

This clone appeared many times. The genes and germline here are from mouse. The observed sequence ends 4 residues before the CDR3 terminus, with the missing tail filled in from the germline J gene. The sample has other DNA sequences that encode this CDR3 too. The chain recombines TRBV3 with TRBJ2-5; D might be TRBD1 or TRBD2, each matching 5 bases. CDR1 SNHLY and CDR2 FYNGKV come from the germline V gene (reference sequence). The CDR3 runs 14 residues. The germline V and J ends were trimmed by 1 base and 0 bases, with 5 bases remaining between them. This chain's CDR3 is CASSLGGNQDTQYF. CDR3 DNA, as far as it was read: TGTGCCAGCAGCTTAGGGGGGAACCAAGAC.

This clone showed up just a few times. The germline and genes are mouse ones. The CDR3 is cut off 4 residues early in the read; its end comes from the germline J gene. Distinct nucleotide sequences in the sample also encode this CDR3. The rearrangement links TRBV13-1 to TRBJ1-2; D perhaps matches TRBD1 (5 bases). The CDR3 length is 15 residues. Germline lookup yields CDR1 NSHNY and CDR2 SYGAGN. V was clipped by 2 bases and J by 0 bases, with 11 bases between them. CDR3 DNA (partial): TGTGCCAGCAGTGAAGGGCAGGGCGCAAACTCC. Translation: CASSEGQGANS. The whole CDR3 sequence reads CASSEGQGANSDYTF.

On this clone: Germline and genes here are mouse. Sequencing ends 3 residues short of the CDR3 end; the germline J gene provides the rest. This chain connects TRBV19 to TRBJ1-6; D is perhaps TRBD1 (6 bases). TRBJ1-6 is known as an ORF, though its function is uncertain. V was trimmed by 5 bases and J by 3 bases, leaving 9 bases between them. CDR3 length equals 14 residues. Germline CDR1 and CDR2: FNHDT and SITEND (reference sequence). CDR3 DNA (partial): TGTGCCAGCAGGGGACAAATCTATAATTCGCCC. It yields the protein CASRGQIYNSP. The entire CDR3 is CASRGQIYNSPLYF.

This clone was counted only a few times. Gene names are the mouse ones. This sample includes further DNA sequences coding for the same CDR3. Incomplete CDR3 DNA: TGTGCCAGCAGTGTGGGACAAAACACCGGG. It yields the protein CASSVGQNTG. The full-length CDR3 reads as CASSVGQNTGQLYF. This chain joins TRBV13-3 and TRBJ2-2; tentatively, D is TRBD1 (6 bases). The read finishes 4 residues shy of the CDR3 end, and the germline J gene is used to complete it. Trimming took off 3 bases at V and 1 base at J, with 7 bases between the two ends. Germline V gene sequence: CDR1 NNHDY, CDR2 SYVADS. There are 14 residues in the CDR3.